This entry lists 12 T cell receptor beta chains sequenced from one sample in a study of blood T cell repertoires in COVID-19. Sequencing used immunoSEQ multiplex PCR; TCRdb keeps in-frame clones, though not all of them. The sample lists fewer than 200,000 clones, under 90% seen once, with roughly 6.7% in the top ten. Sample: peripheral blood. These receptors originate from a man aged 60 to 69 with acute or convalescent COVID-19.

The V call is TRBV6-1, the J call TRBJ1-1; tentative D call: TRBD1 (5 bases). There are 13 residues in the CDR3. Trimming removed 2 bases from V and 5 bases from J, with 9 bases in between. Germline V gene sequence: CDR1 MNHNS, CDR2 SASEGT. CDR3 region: CASSEQGGTEAFF. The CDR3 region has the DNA TGTGCCAGCAGTGAACAGGGAGGTACTGAAGCTTTCTTT.

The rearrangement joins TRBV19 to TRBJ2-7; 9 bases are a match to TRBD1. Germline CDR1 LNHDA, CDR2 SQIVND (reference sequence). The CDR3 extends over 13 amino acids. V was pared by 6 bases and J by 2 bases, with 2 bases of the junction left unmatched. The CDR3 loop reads CASRGTGPYEQYF. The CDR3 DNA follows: TGTGCCAGTAGGGGGACAGGGCCCTACGAGCAGTACTTC.

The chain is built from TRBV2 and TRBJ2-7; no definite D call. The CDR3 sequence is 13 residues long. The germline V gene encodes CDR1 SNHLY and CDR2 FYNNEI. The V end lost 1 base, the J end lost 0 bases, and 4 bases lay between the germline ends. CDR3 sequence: CASSEGSSYEQYF. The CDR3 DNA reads TGTGCCAGCAGTGAAGGCAGCTCCTACGAGCAGTACTTC.

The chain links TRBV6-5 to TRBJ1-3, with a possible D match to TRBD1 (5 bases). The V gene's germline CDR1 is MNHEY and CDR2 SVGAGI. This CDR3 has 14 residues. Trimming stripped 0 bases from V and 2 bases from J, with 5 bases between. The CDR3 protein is CASSYSRAGNTIYF. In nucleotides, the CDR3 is TGTGCCAGCAGTTACTCCAGGGCTGGAAACACCATATATTTT.

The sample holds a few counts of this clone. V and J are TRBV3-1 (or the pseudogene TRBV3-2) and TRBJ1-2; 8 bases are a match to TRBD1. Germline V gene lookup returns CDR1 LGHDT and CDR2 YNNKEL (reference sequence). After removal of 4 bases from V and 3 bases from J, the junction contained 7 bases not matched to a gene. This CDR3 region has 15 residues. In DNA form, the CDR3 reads TGTGCCAGCAGCCCCCGTATGACAGGGGACTATGGCTACACCTTC. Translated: CASSPRMTGDYGYTF.

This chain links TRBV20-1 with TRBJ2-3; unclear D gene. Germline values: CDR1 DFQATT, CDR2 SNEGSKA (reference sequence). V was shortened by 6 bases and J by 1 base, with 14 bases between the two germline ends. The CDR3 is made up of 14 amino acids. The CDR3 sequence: CSASGGAGTDTQYF. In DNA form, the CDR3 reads TGCAGTGCGAGTGGCGGCGCTGGCACAGATACGCAGTATTTT.

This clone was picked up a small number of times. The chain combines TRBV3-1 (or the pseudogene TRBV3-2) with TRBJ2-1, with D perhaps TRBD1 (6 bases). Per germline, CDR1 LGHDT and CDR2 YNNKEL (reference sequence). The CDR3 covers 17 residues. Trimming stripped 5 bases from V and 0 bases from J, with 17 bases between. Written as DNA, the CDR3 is TGTGCCAGCAGCTTCACGCAGGGGCTGGGCTCCTACAATGAGCAGTTCTTC. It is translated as CASSFTQGLGSYNEQFF.

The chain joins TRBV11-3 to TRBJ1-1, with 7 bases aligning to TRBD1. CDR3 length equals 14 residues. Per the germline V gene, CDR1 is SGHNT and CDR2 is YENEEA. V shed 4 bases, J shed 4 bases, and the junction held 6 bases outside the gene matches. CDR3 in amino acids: CASSSTGQGTEAFF. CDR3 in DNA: TGTGCCAGCAGCTCGACAGGGCAAGGCACTGAAGCTTTCTTT.

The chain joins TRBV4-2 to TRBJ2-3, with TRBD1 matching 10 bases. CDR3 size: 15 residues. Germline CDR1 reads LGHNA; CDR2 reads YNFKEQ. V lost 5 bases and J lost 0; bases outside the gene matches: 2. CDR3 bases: TGTGCCAGCAGCGCGGGACAGGGGAGCACAGATACGCAGTATTTT. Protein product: CASSAGQGSTDTQYF.

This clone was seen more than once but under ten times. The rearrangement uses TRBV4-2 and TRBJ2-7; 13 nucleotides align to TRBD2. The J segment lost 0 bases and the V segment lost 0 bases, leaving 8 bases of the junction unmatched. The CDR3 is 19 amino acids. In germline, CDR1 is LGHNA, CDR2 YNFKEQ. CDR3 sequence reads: CASSQDLTSGGTISYEQYF. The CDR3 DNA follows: TGTGCCAGCAGCCAAGATCTGACTAGCGGGGGGACAATCTCCTACGAGCAGTACTTC.

CDR3 sequence (DNA): TGTGCCAGCAGCCAAGGGGAGGGTAGAAACACCATATATTTT. It translates to CASSQGEGRNTIYF. The chain links TRBV4-2 to TRBJ1-3; D remains unclear. The germline CDR1 and CDR2 sequences are LGHNA and YNFKEQ. V was clipped by 1 base and J by 5 bases, with 9 bases between them. This CDR3 region has 14 residues.

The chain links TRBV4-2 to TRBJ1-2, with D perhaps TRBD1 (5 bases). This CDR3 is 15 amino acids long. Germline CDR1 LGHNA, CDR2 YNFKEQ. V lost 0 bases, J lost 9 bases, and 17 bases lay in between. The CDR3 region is CASSQEASPTVSYTF. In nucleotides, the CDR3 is TGTGCCAGCAGCCAAGAGGCGTCCCCGACAGTTAGCTACACCTTC.